This paragraph reports one T cell receptor (beta chain). The antigen remains unidentified. Repertoires were generated with immunoSEQ multiplex PCR, while TCRdb's copy carries only in-frame clones and drops some. The specimen's table records approximately 25,000 clones. The sample is drawn from a study of T cells in women clearing cervical HPV infection. The overall study: Donors had HPV16-related CIN3 or worse; 2 had invasive cancer. Case blood drawn at lesion detection; control blood after infection cleared. Findings of the study overall: Effector/memory and HPV-specific T cells were not isolated, and association timing is unknown.

MY09/MY11 PCR detected cervical HPV DNA; dot-blot assigned genotypes. The sequenced material came from blood buffy coat. This sequence originates from a woman between 18 and 70 years old with a cervical HPV16 infection that either progressed to CIN3+ or cleared (not recorded which).

CDR3 residues: CASSLLIRAISEQFF. The CDR3 DNA, read in part, is TGTGCCAGCAGCTTGTTGATCAGGGCGATTAGTGAG. The rearrangement links TRBV5-6 to TRBJ2-1; the D gene is possibly TRBD1 (5 bases). The read ends 3 residues before the CDR3 terminus; that terminus is restored from the germline J gene. Deletions cut 1 base from V and 9 bases from J, with 17 bases between. This CDR3 contains 15 residues. CDR1 is SGHDT, CDR2 YYEEEE, per germline.